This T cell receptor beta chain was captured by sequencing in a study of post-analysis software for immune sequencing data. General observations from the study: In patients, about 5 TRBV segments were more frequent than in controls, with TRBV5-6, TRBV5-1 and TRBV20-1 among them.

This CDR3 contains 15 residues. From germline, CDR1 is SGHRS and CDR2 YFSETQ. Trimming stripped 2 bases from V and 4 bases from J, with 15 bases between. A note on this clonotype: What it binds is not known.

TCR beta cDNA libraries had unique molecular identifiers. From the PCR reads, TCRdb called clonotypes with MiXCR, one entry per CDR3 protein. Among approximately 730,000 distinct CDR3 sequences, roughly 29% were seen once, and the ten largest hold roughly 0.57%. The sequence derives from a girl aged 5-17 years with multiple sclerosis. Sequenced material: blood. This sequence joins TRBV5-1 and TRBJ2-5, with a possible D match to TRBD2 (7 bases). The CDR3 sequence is CASSFGGGLGETQYF. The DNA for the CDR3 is TGCGCCAGCAGCTTCGGCGGGGGCTTAGGAGAGACCCAGTACTTC. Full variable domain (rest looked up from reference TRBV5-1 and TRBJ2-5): KAGVTQTPRYLIKTRGQQVTLSCSPISGHRSVSWYQQTPGQGLQFLFEYFSETQRNKGNFPGRFSGRQFSNSRSEMNVSTLELGDSALYLCASSFGGGLGETQYFGPGTRLLVL.